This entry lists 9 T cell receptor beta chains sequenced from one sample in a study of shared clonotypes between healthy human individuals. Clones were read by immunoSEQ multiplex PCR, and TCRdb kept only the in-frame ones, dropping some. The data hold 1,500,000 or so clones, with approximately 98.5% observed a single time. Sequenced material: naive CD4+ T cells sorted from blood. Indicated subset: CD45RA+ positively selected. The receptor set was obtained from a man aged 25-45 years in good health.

The CDR3 nucleotides are TGCGCCAGCTCACAGGGTCCGGGGCCCTACGAGCAGTACTTC. Its translation: CASSQGPGPYEQYF. This sequence joins TRBV5-1 and TRBJ2-7; a weak D match, TRBD1 (6 bases). CDR1 is SGHRS, CDR2 YFSETQ, per germline. Between the trimmed V and J ends, which lost 7 bases and 2 bases, there was a span of 16 bases. CDR3 length: 14 amino acids.

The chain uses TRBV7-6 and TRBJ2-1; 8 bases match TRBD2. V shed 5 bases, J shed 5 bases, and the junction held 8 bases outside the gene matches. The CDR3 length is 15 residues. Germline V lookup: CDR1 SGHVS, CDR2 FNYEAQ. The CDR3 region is CASSPTSGANNEQFF. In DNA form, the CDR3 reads TGTGCCAGCAGCCCAACTAGCGGTGCGAACAATGAGCAGTTCTTC.

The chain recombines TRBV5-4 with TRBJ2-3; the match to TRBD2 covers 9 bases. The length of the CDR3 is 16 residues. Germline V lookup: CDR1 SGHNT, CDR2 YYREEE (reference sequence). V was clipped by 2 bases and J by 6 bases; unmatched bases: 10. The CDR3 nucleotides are TGTGCCAGCAGCTTTGGCGGGAGGGCACCCATCGATACGCAGTATTTT. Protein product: CASSFGGRAPIDTQYF. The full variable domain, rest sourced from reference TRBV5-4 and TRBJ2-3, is ETGVTQSPTHLIKTRGQQVTLRCSSQSGHNTVSWYQQALGQGPQFIFQYYREEENGRGNFPPRFSGLQFPNYSSELNVNALELDDSALYLCASSFGGRAPIDTQYFGPGTRLTVL.

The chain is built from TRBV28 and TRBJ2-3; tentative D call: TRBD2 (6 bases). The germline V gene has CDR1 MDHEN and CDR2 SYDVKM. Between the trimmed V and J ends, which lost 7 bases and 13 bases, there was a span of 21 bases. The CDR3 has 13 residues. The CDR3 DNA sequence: TGTGCCAGCACCAGTTTGGGATCGGGAGAGGAGTATTTT. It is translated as CASTSLGSGEEYF.

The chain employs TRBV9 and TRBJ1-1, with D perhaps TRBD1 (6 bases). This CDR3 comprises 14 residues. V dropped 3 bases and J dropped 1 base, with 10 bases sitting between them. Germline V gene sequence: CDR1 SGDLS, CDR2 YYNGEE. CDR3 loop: CASSDRAPNTEAFF. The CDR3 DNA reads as TGTGCCAGCAGCGACAGGGCGCCGAACACTGAAGCTTTCTTT.

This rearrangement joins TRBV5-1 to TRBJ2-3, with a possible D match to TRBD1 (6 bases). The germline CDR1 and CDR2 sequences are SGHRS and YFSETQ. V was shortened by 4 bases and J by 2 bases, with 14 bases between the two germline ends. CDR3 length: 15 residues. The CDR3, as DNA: TGCGCCAGCAGCCGAGACAGGACCCCCACAGATACGCAGTATTTT. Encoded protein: CASSRDRTPTDTQYF.

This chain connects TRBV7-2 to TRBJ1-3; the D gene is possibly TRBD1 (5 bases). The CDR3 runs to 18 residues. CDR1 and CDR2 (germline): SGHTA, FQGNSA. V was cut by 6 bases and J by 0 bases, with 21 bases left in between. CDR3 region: CASSSLLGASASGNTIYF. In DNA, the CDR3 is TGTGCCAGCAGTTCACTCCTAGGGGCATCGGCCTCTGGAAACACCATATATTTT.

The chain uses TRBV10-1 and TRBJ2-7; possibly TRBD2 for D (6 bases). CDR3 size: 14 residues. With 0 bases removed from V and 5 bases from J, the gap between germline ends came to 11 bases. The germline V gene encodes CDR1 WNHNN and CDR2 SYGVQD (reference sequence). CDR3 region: CASSESAGRDEQYF. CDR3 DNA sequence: TGCGCCAGCAGTGAGTCTGCGGGACGCGACGAGCAGTACTTC.

CDR3 bases: TGCGCCAGCAGCTTGGAACAGGGCTATGGCTACACCTTC. Translating it yields CASSLEQGYGYTF. This sequence joins TRBV5-1 and TRBJ1-2; D might be TRBD1 (6 bases). CDR3 length equals 13 residues. Per germline, CDR1 SGHRS and CDR2 YFSETQ. Trimming pared 0 bases from V and 4 bases from J, leaving 7 bases between.